The 19 T cell receptor beta chains presented below share a single source sample, sequenced in a study of shared clonotypes between healthy human individuals. Libraries were prepared by immunoSEQ multiplex PCR; TCRdb keeps only in-frame clonotypes and omits some of them. The data show approximately 2.3 million clones, just over 90% seen once. Sequencing used naive CD4+ T cells from PBMCs. The sample's subset: CD45RA+ positively selected. The origin of the receptors is a man younger than 35 in good health. Some clones in this sample may be carry-over from other donors' samples.

The chain has TRBV2 and TRBJ2-5, with 13 bases aligning to TRBD2. V lost 5 bases and J lost 4; bases outside the gene matches: 7. CDR1 is SNHLY and CDR2 is FYNNEI in the germline V gene. The CDR3 has 16 residues. The CDR3 DNA is TGTGCCAGCAGTATAACTAGCGGGAGGGTGGGAGAGACCCAGTACTTC. This translates into CASSITSGRVGETQYF.

This clone was counted between two and nine times. The rearrangement joins TRBV2 to TRBJ1-5; D call uncertain. Germline assignment: CDR1 SNHLY and CDR2 FYNNEI. With 8 bases removed from V and 5 bases from J, the gap between germline ends came to 13 bases. CDR3 size: 13 residues. CDR3 nucleotide sequence: TGTGCCAGCGGACCAACCCTCGATCAGCCCCAGCATTTT. Protein sequence: CASGPTLDQPQHF.

Of note for this clone: This specimen includes other DNA sequences encoding the same CDR3. The chain is built from TRBV30 and TRBJ2-6; the D gene is possibly TRBD2 (6 bases). V dropped 0 bases and J dropped 1 base, with 7 bases sitting between them. CDR1 GTSNPN and CDR2 SVGIG come from the germline V gene (reference sequence). The CDR3 is 15 residues long. The CDR3 DNA sequence: TGTGCCTGGAGTGTAGGAGGGTCTGGGGCCAACGTCCTGACTTTC. As protein: CAWSVGGSGANVLTF.

This sequence joins TRBV9 and TRBJ1-2; no clear D. The CDR3 extends over 14 amino acids. Trimming removed 0 bases at V and 5 bases at J, with 11 bases between. Per the germline V gene, CDR1 is SGDLS and CDR2 is YYNGEE. The CDR3 loop reads CASSVGSGSYGYTF. The CDR3 DNA reads TGTGCCAGCAGCGTAGGGTCAGGATCTTATGGCTACACCTTC.

The rearrangement uses TRBV7-2 and TRBJ2-2; 13 bases line up with TRBD2. The CDR3 contains 17 residues. Per germline, CDR1 SGHTA and CDR2 FQGNSA. Trimming took 7 bases from V and 8 from J; bases not matched to a gene: 13. As DNA, the CDR3 is TGTGCCAGCAACAGAGGTCAACTAGCGGGAGGGCGTGGGGAGCTGTTTTTT. Amino acids: CASNRGQLAGGRGELFF.

The chain couples TRBV6-1 to TRBJ2-1; TRBD2 matches 9 bases. V was pared by 4 bases and J by 2 bases, with 12 bases of the junction left unmatched. CDR1 and CDR2 (germline): MNHNS, SASEGT. The CDR3 is made up of 18 amino acids. CDR3 in amino acids: CASSGGSGRTNTYNEQFF. CDR3 sequence (DNA): TGTGCCAGCAGTGGGGGTAGCGGGAGAACTAACACCTACAATGAGCAGTTCTTC.

The gene calls are TRBV18 and TRBJ1-3; D perhaps matches TRBD1 (6 bases). CDR3 length: 16 amino acids. Deletions cut 3 bases from V and 8 bases from J, with 20 bases between. The germline CDR1 and CDR2 sequences are KGHSH and LQKENI. The CDR3 spells CASSPYSGGILDTIYF. CDR3 sequence (DNA): TGTGCCAGCTCACCGTATTCGGGGGGCATTCTCGACACCATATATTTT.

This chain links TRBV5-1 with TRBJ2-2; 8 bases line up with TRBD2. CDR3 size: 18 residues. CDR1 is SGHRS, CDR2 YFSETQ, per germline. V was clipped by 6 bases and J by 0 bases; unmatched bases: 13. CDR3 sequence reads: CASTFSPGRGTNTGELFF. Here the CDR3 DNA reads TGCGCCAGCACTTTTAGCCCCGGGAGGGGCACGAACACCGGGGAGCTGTTTTTT.

The V gene is TRBV4-1, the J gene TRBJ2-4; D could derive from TRBD1 or TRBD2 (5 bases each). The CDR3 spans 12 residues. V was clipped by 3 bases and J by 7 bases, with 7 bases between them. Germline V gene lookup returns CDR1 MGHRA and CDR2 YSYEKL. The CDR3 reads CASSQWGNIQYF. The CDR3 DNA sequence: TGCGCCAGCAGCCAGTGGGGGAACATTCAGTACTTC.

V is TRBV2 and J is TRBJ2-7; 8 nucleotides align to TRBD2. V shed 6 bases, J shed 7 bases, and the junction held 14 bases outside the gene matches. There are 15 residues in the CDR3. From germline, CDR1 is SNHLY and CDR2 FYNNEI. CDR3 in DNA: TGTGCCAGCAGGCCGAGCGGGAGCGCCCTTGGAGAGCAGTACTTC. The encoded protein is CASRPSGSALGEQYF.

This clone appeared a single time. Other DNA sequences in this sample translate to the same CDR3. The CDR3, as DNA: TGTGCCAGCAGTTTGAGGTTGAACACTGAAGCTTTCTTT. Its protein product is CASSLRLNTEAFF. The chain carries TRBV28 and TRBJ1-1; D is unresolved. Germline values: CDR1 MDHEN, CDR2 SYDVKM. Trimming took 3 bases from V and 0 from J, leaving 5 bases between them. The CDR3 totals 13 residues.

The chain combines TRBV7-2 with TRBJ2-5; D is perhaps TRBD2 (6 bases). Trimming shortened V by 5 bases and J by 5 bases, and 12 bases separated the two germline ends. Germline V gene data show CDR1 as SGHTA and CDR2 as FQGNSA. CDR3 length: 13 amino acids. The DNA of the CDR3 is TGTGCCAGCAGCGGAGGGATTACGGAGACCCAGTACTTC. It encodes CASSGGITETQYF.

The chain has TRBV2 and TRBJ1-4; TRBD1 aligns across 7 bases. The J segment lost 0 bases and the V segment lost 8 bases, leaving 12 bases of the junction unmatched. This CDR3 has 17 residues. Germline values: CDR1 SNHLY, CDR2 FYNNEI. CDR3 amino acids: CASVQGPFTSTNEKLFF. CDR3 sequence (DNA): TGTGCCAGCGTACAGGGGCCATTCACTTCAACTAATGAAAAACTGTTTTTT.

The count of this clone is one. The CDR3 region has the DNA TGCGCCAGCACCCCTCTAGCGGGAGTTAACGAGCAGTACTTC. Encoded protein: CASTPLAGVNEQYF. This rearrangement joins TRBV5-1 to TRBJ2-7; 10 positions match TRBD2. The CDR3 extends over 14 amino acids. The germline V gene encodes CDR1 SGHRS and CDR2 YFSETQ. The V and J ends lost 6 bases and 5 bases, in that order; junction bases with no gene match: 8.

J is TRBJ1-5 and V is TRBV6-1; a weak D match, TRBD1 (6 bases). Germline V gives CDR1 MNHNS, CDR2 SASEGT. The CDR3 runs to 15 residues. Trimming left V 4 bases short and J 4 bases short, with 14 bases between. For the CDR3, the DNA is TGTGCCAGCAGTGTCGGGACACTACAGAATCAGCCCCAGCATTTT. Its translation: CASSVGTLQNQPQHF.

V gene TRBV30 combines with J gene TRBJ2-7; D may be TRBD2 (6 bases). Germline assignment: CDR1 GTSNPN and CDR2 SVGIG (reference sequence). V lost 2 bases and J 2 bases, leaving 10 bases between the germline ends. This CDR3 is 13 amino acids long. CDR3 bases: TGTGCCTGGAGTCGGGGGAGGACCTACGAGCAGTACTTC. Residues: CAWSRGRTYEQYF. Using reference TRBV30 and TRBJ2-7 for the parts outside the CDR3, the full variable domain is SQTIHQWPATLVQPVGSPLSLECTVEGTSNPNLYWYRQAAGRGLQLLFYSVGIGQISSEVPQNLSASRPQDRQFILSSKKLLLSDSGFYLCAWSRGRTYEQYFGPGTRLTVT.

As concerns this clone: Other DNA variants within this sample encode the same CDR3. This chain joins TRBV11-2 and TRBJ1-2; 9 bases agree with TRBD1. Germline loops: CDR1 SGHAT, CDR2 FQNNGV. After removal of 4 bases from V and 4 bases from J, the junction contained 1 base not matched to a gene. This CDR3 is 13 amino acids long. The DNA for the CDR3 is TGTGCCAGCAGCTCGGGACAGGGCTATGGCTACACCTTC. It is translated as CASSSGQGYGYTF.

The genes are TRBV6-5 and TRBJ1-2; 7 positions match TRBD1. The germline V gene encodes CDR1 MNHEY and CDR2 SVGAGI. V shed 2 bases and J 4 bases; nucleotides not matched to a gene: 4. The CDR3 is 14 residues long. CDR3 bases: TGTGCCAGCAGTTACCGAGCAGGGGGCTATGGCTACACCTTC. Its translation: CASSYRAGGYGYTF.

This rearrangement joins TRBV4-2 to TRBJ1-5; D possibly corresponds to TRBD1 (5 bases). This CDR3 has 16 amino acids. The V end was cut by 4 bases, the J end by 6 bases, with 19 bases between. The germline gives CDR1 LGHNA, CDR2 YNFKEQ. In DNA, the CDR3 is TGTGCCAGCAGCCGGGGGGGACTCACCGGGACTCAGCCCCAGCATTTT. It specifies CASSRGGLTGTQPQHF.